This TCR beta chain was captured in a study of blood T cells in healthy people across ages. Through a sample-barcoded 5' primer and a J-beta primer mix, a second PCR was run for about 6 to 12 cycles. Each of the cDNA molecules was tagged by a template-switch adaptor with 12 random nucleotides. In TCRdb, the 5' RACE reads were re-called with MiXCR into one record per CDR3 protein. The sample holds about 1 million distinct CDR3 sequences, approximately 25% seen once. On this clonotype itself: Its specificity is unknown. Compared with germline, one end of the junction differs, possibly owing to a read error.

The CDR3 totals 15 residues. The germline gives CDR1 SSHAT, CDR2 FNYEAQ (reference sequence). Study-wide results and caveats: Both higher diversity and more naive CD4+ cells marked long-lived donors when set against aged donors.

Aged roughly 6 to 95, donors were systemically healthy Caucasians from Russia. The same sample was also studied in work on T cells of mothers and their children.

The source material was blood. The TCR sequence derives from a girl aged 2-15 years in good health. The genes are TRBV7-7 and TRBJ2-5; maybe TRBD1 (6 bases). This CDR3 reads CASSSTGQYQETQYF. CDR3 DNA: TGTGCTAGCAGCTCAACAGGACAGTACCAAGAGACCCAGTACTTC.